This T cell receptor beta chain emerged from a study of T-cell memory formation after mild COVID-19. This clonotype was detected many times. CDR1 and CDR2 from the germline V gene are SQVTM and ANQGSEA. The CDR3 length is 15 residues. V gave up 7 bases and J gave up 1 base; unmatched junction bases: 10. TCRdb passed the 5' RACE reads through MiXCR, listing each CDR3 protein once. The sample lists some 350,000 distinct CDR3 sequences, around a sixth seen once, with around 22% in the top ten. Sequencing was carried out using PBMCs or a T cell subset sorted from them (not recorded which). This chain uses TRBV29-1 with TRBJ2-5, with 9 bases fitting TRBD2. The clonotype comes from a man aged 18 to 29 who had mild COVID-19 (a few samples of this study predate the infection). Cell type and time point are not known. DNA for the CDR3: TGCAGCGCTAATCCGGCTAGCGGGACCCAAGAGACCCAGTACTTC. It translates to CSANPASGTQETQYF.